This record looks at one T cell receptor beta chain sequence and its context. Its antigen is undetermined. TCRdb derives one entry per CDR3 protein from the 5' RACE reads, leaving out DNA. Recorded here are 550,000 or so distinct CDR3 sequences; the top ten clones represent roughly 3.4%. The CDR3 length is 15 residues. The germline V gene encodes CDR1 MNHEY and CDR2 SVGEGT. This entry is derived from a study of T cells expressing NK-cell markers. On the study more broadly: Seven sequenced donors out of eight were HCMV-seropositive, one seronegative.

Study-wide results and caveats: A range of roughly 1.0-8% of CD8+ T cells consisted of dominant NKG2C+ clonotypes in 5 to 7 donors. Once again these clonotypes came out on top in the CD3+CD56-NKG2C+ fraction of several donors.

The clonotype originates from a man aged 18 to 30 in good health. The chain recombines TRBV6-2 or TRBV6-3 with TRBJ2-1. Sequencing used blood T cells: a sorted CD56 or NKG2C T cell subset, CD4+ or CD8+ T cells, or bulk PBMC T cells (not recorded which). CDR3 amino acids: CASSYDSRFYNEQFF.